This TCR beta chain was retrieved from a study of technical replicates of blood from a few donors. This CDR3 region has 14 residues. CDR1 SNHLY and CDR2 FYNNEI come from the germline V gene. After removal of 3 bases from V and 4 bases from J, the junction contained 3 bases not matched to a gene. The repertoire was sequenced with immunoSEQ multiplex PCR; TCRdb's copy has only in-frame clones and lacks some. The table records approximately 76,000 clones, 91% of them present only once. J is TRBJ2-5 and V is TRBV2, with 9 nucleotides matching TRBD1. The receptor comes from a human donor in good health. Source material: T cells isolated from PBMCs. In nucleotides, the CDR3 is TGTGCCAGCAGTGAGTTGGACAGGGGAGAGACCCAGTACTTC. It codes for CASSELDRGETQYF.